This TCR beta chain was sequenced in a study of T cell repertoires in cytomegalovirus infection. At the level of the study: An indication of both CMV infection and matching HLA type came from public TCR beta signatures.

Whole-study findings and limits: The ex vivo response showed dominance by HLA-C-restricted CMV-specific TCR beta clonotypes. Summed frequency of public TCR beta families distinguished CMV carriers with the relevant HLA.

About this clonotype itself: Its antigen is undetermined.

CDR3 length equals 16 residues. V lost 3 bases and J 6 bases, leaving 18 bases between the germline ends. Germline CDR1 reads SGHDT; CDR2 reads YYEEEE. TCRdb redid the calling of the reads with MiXCR, one entry per CDR3 protein. The top ten clones hold under 30% of a sample with under 600,000 distinct CDR3 sequences, about 15% of them seen once. This sequence was found in a human donor in good health (CMV status not recorded). Some clones in this sample may be carry-over from other donors' samples. This chain joins TRBV5-6 and TRBJ1-4, with D unclear. The sequenced sample consisted of CD8+ T cells from PBMCs. Written as DNA, the CDR3 is TGTGCCAGCAGCTACCCAGACGGGTCCCTATATGAAAAACTGTTTTTT. Amino acid sequence: CASSYPDGSLYEKLFF.